A selection of T cell receptor beta chains follows, all from one sample in a study of response to subunit inactivated influenza vaccine. TCRdb passed the RT-PCR reads through MiXCR, listing each CDR3 protein once. The sample lists a few hundred thousand distinct CDR3 sequences, 20% to 25% occurring once. This specimen was PBMCs from blood, taken about 19 months after vaccination. The source is a man aged 45 to 70 who received an inactivated influenza vaccine. Both conserved end residues are part of each CDR3.

j_call v_call cdr3_aa
TRBJ2-3 TRBV3-1 CASSLGTARDTQYF
TRBJ2-5 TRBV4-3 CASSQGRDREKTQYF
TRBJ1-1 TRBV12-3/TRBV12-4 CASSFNLGGPVGTEAFF
TRBJ2-3 TRBV6-5 CASSYSWGGADTQYF
TRBJ1-1 TRBV4-1 CASSPIGRTGSKAFF
TRBJ2-2 TRBV7-3 CASSPSWVGNTGELFF
TRBJ2-2 TRBV12-3/TRBV12-4 CASSPDSLAANTGELFF
TRBJ2-5 TRBV4-2 CASSQEPRETQYF
TRBJ2-5 TRBV9 CASSVGRSEETQYF
TRBJ1-1 TRBV19 CASREDRLNTEAFF
TRBJ1-1 TRBV7-8 CASSLASRTLNTEAFF
TRBJ1-6 TRBV7-9 CASSFGGEASPLHF
TRBJ1-2 TRBV4-2 CASSQDRERGYTF
TRBJ2-1 TRBV5-1 CASSLRTSGYNEQFF
TRBJ1-5 TRBV28 CASSLFPQPQHF
TRBJ1-2 TRBV6-5 CASSYGQGANYGYTF
TRBJ1-4 TRBV20-1 CSARVASGRSRETNEKLFF
TRBJ2-1 TRBV12-3/TRBV12-4 CASRLGGGVYNEQFF
TRBJ2-2 TRBV5-4 CASSSLSGSKTGELFF
TRBJ2-3 TRBV24-1 CATSDSYTDTQYF
TRBJ1-1 TRBV12-3/TRBV12-4 CASSAGTPTESFF
TRBJ2-3 TRBV5-1 CASSLAGIGSDTQYF
TRBJ1-5 TRBV6-9 CASGRANPWEPQHF
TRBJ1-2 TRBV6-6 CASSYSMGGGYTF
TRBJ1-5 TRBV5-1 CASSLHLRTDSNQPQHF
TRBJ1-5 TRBV5-1 CASSLTGGQNQPQHF
TRBJ2-1 TRBV19 CASSRDRVNNEQFF
TRBJ2-1 TRBV2 CASTRTSYNEQFF
TRBJ1-1 TRBV24-1 CATSEATENTEAFF
TRBJ2-1 TRBV7-9 CASSLIAGGLGEQFF
TRBJ2-7 TRBV2 CASKRTVAYEQYF
TRBJ2-5 TRBV12-3/TRBV12-4 CASSPRQQETQYF
TRBJ2-1 TRBV18 CASSPTGRRELGNEQFF
TRBJ2-5 TRBV12-3/TRBV12-4 CASSRLAGGSETQYF
TRBJ2-2 TRBV6-1 CASESDVGELFF
TRBJ2-7 TRBV6-1 CASSEASGSLYEQYF
TRBJ1-5 TRBV28 CASSPPDRDQPQHF
TRBJ2-3 TRBV10-3 CAISESKFGGRADTQYF
TRBJ2-3 TRBV5-4 CASSLARHTDTQYF
TRBJ1-1 TRBV28 CASSPPSTGPTEAFF
TRBJ1-5 TRBV7-8 CASSLVRYSNQPQHF
TRBJ2-3 TRBV7-7 CASSLSPGGGTQYF
TRBJ1-1 TRBV5-1 CASSVDSPNTEAFF
TRBJ1-6 TRBV4-1 CASSQDPWAGDPSSYNSPLHF
TRBJ2-7 TRBV5-1 CASSLAGRDYEQYF
TRBJ2-7 TRBV6-5 CASSYSSGGYEQYF
TRBJ1-2 TRBV28 CASLTGGYGYTF